The 16 T cell receptor beta chains below all came from one sample that was sequenced in a study of metastatic and nonmetastatic thyroid tumors. Using MiXCR, TCRdb re-called clones from the PCR reads. There are roughly 34,000 clones in the sample; approximately 16% occur only once, and approximately 18% lies in the top ten. Among the patients, none had received any treatment before thyroid surgery. Source material: blood. The receptor set was obtained from a male donor with papillary thyroid cancer or a benign thyroid nodule (not recorded which). Some clones in this sample may be carry-over from other donors' samples.

This clone was counted at least ten times. The chain carries TRBV20-1 and TRBJ2-2, with a tentative D call TRBD2 (5 bases). Looked up from germline, CDR1 is DFQATT and CDR2 is SNEGSKA (reference sequence). Trimming left V 3 bases short and J 0 bases short, with 11 bases between. The CDR3 spans 15 residues. The CDR3 sequence is CSASIAGSNTGELFF. The CDR3, as DNA: TGCAGTGCTAGTATCGCGGGTTCGAACACCGGGGAGCTGTTTTTT.

The chain has TRBV6-1 and TRBJ1-1, with D perhaps matching TRBD1 (6 bases). CDR1 is MNHNS, CDR2 SASEGT, per germline. V was cut by 4 bases and J by 4 bases, with 22 bases left in between. The CDR3 is made up of 17 amino acids. CDR3 protein: CASSVAGTGGKGTEAFF. CDR3 coding DNA: TGTGCCAGCAGTGTAGCCGGGACGGGGGGCAAGGGCACTGAAGCTTTCTTT.

This clone occurred a few times. The V and J genes are TRBV6-4 and TRBJ2-1; D is tentatively TRBD1 or TRBD2 (5 bases each). From germline, CDR1 is MRHNA and CDR2 SNTAGT. This CDR3 has 13 amino acids. V lost 4 bases, J lost 5 bases, and 9 bases lay in between. As DNA, the CDR3 is TGTGCCAGCAGTGCCGGGACCCACAATGAGCAGTTCTTC. Protein: CASSAGTHNEQFF.

This clone was counted at least ten times. The V and J genes are TRBV6-5 and TRBJ2-1; 12 bases map to TRBD2. Trimming removed 5 bases from V and 10 bases from J; junction bases left unmatched: 21. The germline V gene has CDR1 MNHEY and CDR2 SVGAGI. The CDR3 spans 19 residues. The CDR3, as DNA: TGTGCCAGCAGTCCCCGGATCGGGACTAGCGGGTGGATGAGGGGGGAGCAGTTCTTC. This encodes CASSPRIGTSGWMRGEQFF.

This clone was counted ten times or more. The rearrangement uses TRBV27 and TRBJ1-5, with 8 bases lining up with TRBD1. CDR3 length: 14 amino acids. After removal of 5 bases from V and 7 bases from J, the junction contained 7 bases not matched to a gene. Looked up from germline, CDR1 is MNHEY and CDR2 is SMNVEV (reference sequence). The CDR3 sequence: CASSSQGAGQPQHF. CDR3 DNA: TGTGCCAGCAGTAGCCAGGGGGCAGGACAGCCCCAGCATTTT.

This clone was counted a few times. V gene TRBV19 combines with J gene TRBJ2-2; D remains ambiguous. V lost 5 bases and J 1 base, leaving 11 bases between the germline ends. The CDR3 consists of 15 residues. Germline CDR1 is LNHDA and CDR2 is SQIVND (reference sequence). CDR3 nucleotide sequence: TGTGCCAGTAGTGGTTCACAGTGGAACACCGGGGAGCTGTTTTTT. Residues: CASSGSQWNTGELFF.

This clone was observed many times. The chain couples TRBV19 to TRBJ2-1, with TRBD2 matching 13 bases. Unmatched junction bases numbered 11, after V lost 4 bases and J lost 5 bases. CDR3 length: 18 amino acids. The V gene's germline CDR1 is LNHDA and CDR2 SQIVND (reference sequence). CDR3 bases: TGTGCCAGTAGTAGGACTAGCGGGAGCCCGAGGCAGCACAATGAGCAGTTCTTC. Amino acid sequence: CASSRTSGSPRQHNEQFF.

This clone was picked up many times. The rearrangement uses TRBV11-2 and TRBJ2-7; weak D call: TRBD2 (5 bases). Germline V gives CDR1 SGHAT, CDR2 FQNNGV. The CDR3 contains 15 residues. V lost 3 bases to trimming and J lost 3 bases, with 15 bases between them. The CDR3 DNA reads TGTGCCAGCAGCTTCAACGAGGGATCAAACTACGAGCAGTACTTC. Protein: CASSFNEGSNYEQYF. Full variable domain (missing parts from reference TRBV11-2 and TRBJ2-7): EAGVAQSPRYKIIEKRQSVAFWCNPISGHATLYWYQQILGQGPKLLIQFQNNGVVDDSQLPKDRFSAERLKGVDSTLKIQPAKLEDSAVYLCASSFNEGSNYEQYFGPGTRLTVT.

This clone was counted only a few times. CDR3 sequence reads: CASRLSGSYYNEQFF. The DNA for the CDR3 is TGTGCCAGCAGACTCAGCGGGAGCTACTACAATGAGCAGTTCTTC. The chain combines TRBV12-3 or TRBV12-4 with TRBJ2-1, with 8 nucleotides matching TRBD2. This CDR3 contains 15 residues. The trim removed 6 bases at V and 3 bases at J, leaving 7 bases unmatched.

This clone was picked up many times. The chain combines TRBV19 with TRBJ2-1; tentative D call: TRBD2 (7 bases). The length of the CDR3 is 15 residues. CDR1 is LNHDA and CDR2 is SQIVND in the germline V gene (reference sequence). V shed 3 bases and J shed 4 bases, with 13 bases lying between them. The CDR3: CASSMGAGQYNEQFF. In DNA, the CDR3 is TGTGCCAGTAGTATGGGAGCGGGACAATACAATGAGCAGTTCTTC.

This chain joins TRBV24-1 and TRBJ2-1; no clear D gene. CDR3 length: 18 residues. V dropped 1 base and J dropped 5 bases, with 20 bases sitting between them. Germline values: CDR1 KGHDR, CDR2 SFDVKD. The CDR3 DNA follows: TGTGCCACCAGTGATTTCGAGTATATATACCTAAATGACAATGAGCAGTTCTTC. Translating it yields CATSDFEYIYLNDNEQFF.

This clone was detected many times. This chain joins TRBV28 and TRBJ2-3; no clear D. The CDR3 extends over 14 amino acids. The germline gives CDR1 MDHEN, CDR2 SYDVKM. Trimming took 3 bases from V and 3 from J, leaving 10 bases between them. DNA for the CDR3: TGTGCCAGCAGTTTGTCTCGGAGTACAGATACGCAGTATTTT. Protein sequence: CASSLSRSTDTQYF.

This clone showed up just a few times. The chain links TRBV29-1 to TRBJ2-5, with D perhaps given as TRBD1 or TRBD2 (5 bases each). V was pared by 6 bases and J by 1 base, with 12 bases between. The CDR3 is made up of 13 amino acids. In germline, CDR1 is SQVTM, CDR2 ANQGSEA. Here the CDR3 DNA reads TGCAGCGTCGGGGCCTCACGCCAAGAGACCCAGTACTTC. Its translation: CSVGASRQETQYF.

This clone was detected many times. The junction departs from germline at one end; a sequencing error may be responsible. Other DNA sequences in the sample encode the same CDR3. This sequence joins TRBV7-9 and TRBJ1-3; D is undetermined. Germline CDR1 reads SEHNR; CDR2 reads FQNEAQ (reference sequence). The CDR3 spans 14 residues. CDR3 in amino acids: CASSSGSSGNTIYF. CDR3 DNA sequence: TGTGCTAGCAGCTCCGGAAGCTCTGGAAACACCATATATTTT.

This clone was seen repeatedly, ten times or more. The V and J genes are TRBV20-1 and TRBJ1-5, with D maybe TRBD1 (6 bases). Deletions cut 0 bases from V and 1 base from J, with 16 bases between. CDR1 and CDR2 from the germline V gene are DFQATT and SNEGSKA (reference sequence). The CDR3 covers 17 residues. The CDR3 DNA is TGCAGTGCTAGAGATTCCGGACAGTTAGGGAGCAATCAGCCCCAGCATTTT. It is translated as CSARDSGQLGSNQPQHF.

This clone has just a few counts. The J gene is TRBJ2-5, the V gene TRBV6-2 or TRBV6-3, with D possibly matching TRBD1 (6 bases). Looked up from germline, CDR1 is MNHEY and CDR2 is SVGEGT. Trimming stripped 2 bases from V and 2 bases from J, with 18 bases between. The CDR3 loop spans 17 amino acids. DNA for the CDR3: TGTGCCAGCAGTTACCTCCGTACTACAGGGTGTCAAGAGACCCAGTACTTC. It specifies CASSYLRTTGCQETQYF.